The rows below give T cell receptor beta chains drawn from one sample of a study of shared clonotypes between healthy human individuals. Profiling relied on immunoSEQ multiplex PCR, and the TCRdb table lists in-frame clones only, not all of them. The data contain approximately 2,300,000 clones, around 93% of them singletons. Sequencing used naive CD4+ T cells from PBMCs. The receptors were sampled from a man aged 18-30 years in good health. Some clones in this sample may be carry-over from other donors' samples. Both conserved end residues are part of each CDR3. Clone size is shown for a subset of rows, as once, few, many or a class of expanded clone.

clone_size: .; v_call: TRBV9; j_call: TRBJ1-1; cdr3_aa: CASSVRLNTEAFF
clone_size: .; v_call: TRBV6-5; j_call: TRBJ2-7; cdr3_aa: CASSRPQGARYEQYF
clone_size: .; v_call: TRBV12-5; j_call: TRBJ1-1; cdr3_aa: CASGLYGGTEAFF
clone_size: .; v_call: TRBV18; j_call: TRBJ2-1; cdr3_aa: CASSIGTSGYNEQFF
clone_size: once; v_call: TRBV6-1; j_call: TRBJ2-1; cdr3_aa: CASSGRLAEYYNEQFF
clone_size: .; v_call: TRBV30; j_call: TRBJ1-4; cdr3_aa: CAWRGGATGEKLFF
clone_size: .; v_call: TRBV7-9; j_call: TRBJ2-3; cdr3_aa: CASSSLAGASTDTQYF
clone_size: .; v_call: TRBV5-1; j_call: TRBJ1-4; cdr3_aa: CASSLETGDNEKLFF
clone_size: .; v_call: TRBV6-6; j_call: TRBJ2-7; cdr3_aa: CASSYLGQGAREQYF
clone_size: .; v_call: TRBV6-5; j_call: TRBJ1-4; cdr3_aa: CASSRGSTNEKLFF
clone_size: .; v_call: TRBV2; j_call: TRBJ2-2; cdr3_aa: CASSEVGTGELFF
clone_size: .; v_call: TRBV27; j_call: TRBJ2-2; cdr3_aa: CASSSGGGRTGELFF
clone_size: .; v_call: TRBV15; j_call: TRBJ2-3; cdr3_aa: CATRPSTDTQYF
clone_size: .; v_call: TRBV27; j_call: TRBJ1-1; cdr3_aa: CASSYTPTGNLNTEAFF
clone_size: .; v_call: TRBV18; j_call: TRBJ2-7; cdr3_aa: CASSPIGSGGTYEQYF
clone_size: once; v_call: TRBV27; j_call: TRBJ2-5; cdr3_aa: CASSFQETQYF
clone_size: .; v_call: TRBV5-4; j_call: TRBJ1-4; cdr3_aa: CASSPDSPNEKLFF
clone_size: once; v_call: TRBV18; j_call: TRBJ1-4; cdr3_aa: CASSLGQGGEKLFF
clone_size: .; v_call: TRBV4-3; j_call: TRBJ2-2; cdr3_aa: CASSRTAGGPNTGELFF
clone_size: .; v_call: TRBV19; j_call: TRBJ1-3; cdr3_aa: CASSSTGIGSGNTIYF
clone_size: .; v_call: TRBV7-2; j_call: TRBJ1-1; cdr3_aa: CASSLGVVPTLTTEAFF
clone_size: .; v_call: TRBV19; j_call: TRBJ1-1; cdr3_aa: CASSMDRDGTEAFF
clone_size: .; v_call: TRBV5-1; j_call: TRBJ1-3; cdr3_aa: CASSSRDLSGNTIYF
clone_size: .; v_call: TRBV2; j_call: TRBJ1-1; cdr3_aa: CASRPRQGNTEAFF
clone_size: .; v_call: TRBV5-1; j_call: TRBJ1-3; cdr3_aa: CASSAQTTGGTGNTIYF
clone_size: .; v_call: TRBV15; j_call: TRBJ1-2; cdr3_aa: CATSRDRQYGYTF
clone_size: .; v_call: TRBV19; j_call: TRBJ2-2; cdr3_aa: CASSPTAGSNTGELFF
clone_size: .; v_call: TRBV5-1; j_call: TRBJ1-1; cdr3_aa: CASSSRSVMNTEAFF
clone_size: .; v_call: TRBV19; j_call: TRBJ1-5; cdr3_aa: CASTAYGGRQPQHF
clone_size: once; v_call: TRBV15; j_call: TRBJ2-3; cdr3_aa: CATTGPTTDTQYF
clone_size: few; v_call: TRBV5-1; j_call: TRBJ2-7; cdr3_aa: CASSARDRVHEQYF